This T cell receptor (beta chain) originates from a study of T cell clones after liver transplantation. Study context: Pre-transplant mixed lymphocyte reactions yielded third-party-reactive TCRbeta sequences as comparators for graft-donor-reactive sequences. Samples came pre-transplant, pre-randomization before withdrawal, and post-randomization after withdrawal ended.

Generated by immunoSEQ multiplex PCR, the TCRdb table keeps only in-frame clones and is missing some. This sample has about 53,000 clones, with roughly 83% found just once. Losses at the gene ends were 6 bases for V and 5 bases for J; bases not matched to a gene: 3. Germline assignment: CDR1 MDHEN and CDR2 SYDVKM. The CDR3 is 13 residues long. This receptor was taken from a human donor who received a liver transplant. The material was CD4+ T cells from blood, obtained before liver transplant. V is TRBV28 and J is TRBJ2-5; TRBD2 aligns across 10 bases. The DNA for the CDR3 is TGTGCCAGCAGCACTAGCGGGACGGAGACCCAGTACTTC. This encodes CASSTSGTETQYF.